These 30 T cell receptor beta chains came from one sample sequenced in a study of shared clonotypes between healthy human individuals. Data came from immunoSEQ multiplex PCR; TCRdb stores just in-frame clones and leaves some out. The table includes roughly 2,000,000 clones, approximately 95% detected once. CD45RO negativity and positive selection for CCR7 defined naive CD8 cells, a population that excluded terminally differentiated effector memory CD45RA+ cells. Sequencing input: naive CD8+ T cells sorted from blood. Receptors originate from a man between 18 and 35 years old in good health.

With respect to this clone: An end of the junction differs from the germline gene, which may be a read error. The chain is built from TRBV7-7 and TRBJ2-3, with 9 nucleotides matching TRBD2. From germline, CDR1 is SSHAT and CDR2 FNYEAQ (reference sequence). The CDR3 totals 15 residues. The CDR3 spells CASSYGLAPTDTQYF. DNA for the CDR3: TGTGCTAGCAGTTATGGACTAGCGCCTACAGATACGCAGTATTTT.

Here the CDR3 reads CASSLQSYGYTF. CDR3 bases: TGTGCCAGCAGCCTTCAGAGTTATGGCTACACCTTC. The chain uses TRBV9 and TRBJ1-2; no definite D call. CDR3 size: 12 residues. Trimming removed 4 bases at V and 5 bases at J, with 9 bases between. From germline, CDR1 is SGDLS and CDR2 YYNGEE.

This clone has a handful of counts. This sequence joins TRBV19 and TRBJ1-2, with D possibly being TRBD1 (6 bases). The CDR3 length is 12 residues. V lost 7 bases and J lost 1, with 7 bases in between. The V gene's germline CDR1 is LNHDA and CDR2 SQIVND (reference sequence). The CDR3, as DNA: TGTGCCAGTACAGGGGATAACTATGGCTACACCTTC. It specifies CASTGDNYGYTF.

This clone was counted once. J is TRBJ2-7 and V is TRBV9; 11 bases map to TRBD1. The germline gives CDR1 SGDLS, CDR2 YYNGEE. With V trimmed by 8 bases and J by 0 bases, 1 base remained unmatched. The CDR3 spans 13 residues. Here the CDR3 reads CASGQGASYEQYF. The CDR3 DNA sequence: TGTGCCAGTGGACAGGGGGCCTCCTACGAGCAGTACTTC.

The V gene is TRBV5-5, the J gene TRBJ2-7, with D unresolved. Trimming took 4 bases from V and 4 from J, leaving 12 bases between them. Per the germline V gene, CDR1 is SGHKS and CDR2 is YYEKEE (reference sequence). The CDR3 spans 13 residues. CDR3 DNA sequence: TGTGCCAGCAGCACTACAGCAATATACGAGCAGTACTTC. Its protein product is CASSTTAIYEQYF.

The V call is TRBV2, the J call TRBJ2-5; 8 bases line up with TRBD2. The CDR3 runs 15 residues. V trimming: 3 bases; J trimming: 4 bases; junction bases outside the gene matches: 7. CDR1 is SNHLY and CDR2 is FYNNEI in the germline V gene. CDR3 bases: TGTGCCAGCAGTGAGTTTAGCGGGGAGGTAGAGACCCAGTACTTC. It yields the protein CASSEFSGEVETQYF.

The chain links TRBV19 to TRBJ2-4; 12 positions agree with TRBD1. Germline lookup yields CDR1 LNHDA and CDR2 SQIVND (reference sequence). V shed 5 bases and J 1 base; nucleotides not matched to a gene: 6. This CDR3 is built from 17 residues. CDR3 DNA: TGTGCCAGTAGTTTGGGACAGGGGGCGGTGGCCAAAAACATTCAGTACTTC. This encodes CASSLGQGAVAKNIQYF.

The chain is built from TRBV7-6 and TRBJ2-1; 9 bases align to TRBD1. Germline-derived CDR1 and CDR2 are SGHVS and FNYEAQ. With V trimmed by 5 bases and J by 5 bases, 13 bases remained unmatched. The CDR3 is made up of 17 amino acids. CDR3 sequence (DNA): TGTGCCAGCAGCACAGGACAGGGGTTCCTGAGGGACAATGAGCAGTTCTTC. It is translated as CASSTGQGFLRDNEQFF.

V is TRBV5-1 and J is TRBJ1-4; 7 nucleotides line up with TRBD1. V gave up 4 bases and J gave up 8 bases; unmatched junction bases: 8. Germline CDR1 is SGHRS and CDR2 is YFSETQ. The CDR3 totals 14 residues. CDR3 sequence: CASSAGDSGEKLFF. For the CDR3, the DNA is TGCGCCAGCAGCGCCGGGGACAGTGGAGAAAAACTGTTTTTT. The variable domain in full, completed from reference TRBV5-1 and TRBJ1-4, reads KAGVTQTPRYLIKTRGQQVTLSCSPISGHRSVSWYQQTPGQGLQFLFEYFSETQRNKGNFPGRFSGRQFSNSRSEMNVSTLELGDSALYLCASSAGDSGEKLFFGSGTQLSVL.

V usage is TRBV6-6 and J usage is TRBJ2-3; 11 bases are shared with TRBD2. Looked up from germline, CDR1 is MNHNY and CDR2 is SVGAGI (reference sequence). After removal of 5 bases from V and 6 bases from J, the junction contained 7 bases not matched to a gene. The CDR3 is 15 residues long. CDR3 DNA sequence: TGTGCCAGCAGTCTTAGCGGGGGGGCCTTGGATACGCAGTATTTT. The encoded protein is CASSLSGGALDTQYF.

The chain has TRBV11-2 and TRBJ2-7; either TRBD1 or TRBD2 may supply D (6 bases each). This CDR3 has 12 residues. Germline lookup yields CDR1 SGHAT and CDR2 FQNNGV. The V and J ends lost 1 base and 8 bases respectively, with 9 bases between them. The CDR3 DNA sequence: TGTGCCAGCAGCTTAGTAGGGGGGAAGCAGTACTTC. It translates to CASSLVGGKQYF.

The chain has TRBV5-1 and TRBJ2-7; 8 bases align to TRBD1. CDR3 size: 17 residues. Germline assignment: CDR1 SGHRS and CDR2 YFSETQ. V was pared by 4 bases and J by 7 bases, with 19 bases of the junction left unmatched. CDR3 residues: CASSGDPDREYSREQYF. CDR3 in DNA: TGCGCCAGCAGCGGCGACCCGGACAGGGAGTATTCGCGGGAGCAGTACTTC.

This rearrangement joins TRBV6-1 to TRBJ1-5; perhaps TRBD1 as D (6 bases). Trimming cost V 10 bases and J 1 base, with 17 bases left between them. Germline V CDR1 and CDR2: MNHNS, SASEGT. The CDR3 covers 15 residues. The CDR3, as DNA: TGTGCCATCGACGACAGGCCGTTGAGCAATCAGCCCCAGCATTTT. Protein product: CAIDDRPLSNQPQHF.

The chain uses TRBV7-9 and TRBJ1-2; D ambiguous. Germline V gene data show CDR1 as SEHNR and CDR2 as FQNEAQ (reference sequence). The ends were cut back, 4 bases at V and 6 bases at J, with 21 bases in the middle. This CDR3 is 16 amino acids long. The chain's CDR3 is CASSSLSGIRGDGYTF. The CDR3 nucleotides are TGTGCCAGCAGCTCCTTAAGCGGGATTCGAGGAGATGGCTACACCTTC.

The gene calls are TRBV28 and TRBJ1-6, with unresolved D. CDR1 MDHEN and CDR2 SYDVKM come from the germline V gene. The CDR3 consists of 16 residues. Trimming removed 2 bases at V and 6 bases at J, with 14 bases between. The CDR3 is CASSLHSGRLNSPLHF. The CDR3 DNA sequence: TGTGCCAGCAGTTTACATAGTGGCAGACTTAATTCACCCCTCCACTTT. Together with reference TRBV28 and TRBJ1-6, the CDR3 gives the full variable domain: DVKVTQSSRYLVKRTGEKVFLECVQDMDHENMFWYRQDPGLGLRLIYFSYDVKMKEKGDIPEGYSVSREKKERFSLILESASTNQTSMYLCASSLHSGRLNSPLHFGNGTRLTVT.

Comments on this clone: The junction departs from germline at one end; a sequencing error may be responsible. The chain carries TRBV5-5 and TRBJ1-2; no firm D call. The CDR3 totals 13 residues. CDR1 is SGHKS, CDR2 YYEKEE, per germline (reference sequence). In nucleotides, the CDR3 is TGTGCCAGCAGTGGCCAGTGGAACTACGGCTACACCTTC. Translating it yields CASSGQWNYGYTF.

This clone has only one observation. The chain employs TRBV27 and TRBJ1-5, with D possibly matching TRBD1 (5 bases). Per the germline V gene, CDR1 is MNHEY and CDR2 is SMNVEV (reference sequence). The CDR3 covers 18 residues. Trimming shortened V by 3 bases and J by 5 bases, and 23 bases separated the two germline ends. The CDR3 nucleotides read TGTGCCAGCAGTTTCATGCCCTCAGGTAGGGGCGTTGATCAGCCCCAGCATTTT. Translating it yields CASSFMPSGRGVDQPQHF.

The chain has TRBV27 and TRBJ2-1, with TRBD2 matching 14 bases. The V segment lost 10 bases and the J segment 8 bases; nucleotides outside the gene matches: 4. This CDR3 spans 13 amino acids. CDR1 MNHEY and CDR2 SMNVEV come from the germline V gene (reference sequence). The CDR3 loop reads CATSGLAGDEQFF. DNA for the CDR3: TGTGCCACCTCGGGACTAGCGGGAGATGAGCAGTTCTTC.

As to this clone: Other DNA sequences in this specimen translate into the identical CDR3. This chain links TRBV7-9 with TRBJ1-1, with D possibly being TRBD1 (5 bases). This CDR3 spans 15 amino acids. The germline V gene encodes CDR1 SEHNR and CDR2 FQNEAQ (reference sequence). Trimming took 0 bases from V and 5 from J, leaving 13 bases between them. CDR3 sequence reads: CASSLAQGAGTEAFF. In DNA, the CDR3 is TGTGCCAGCAGCTTAGCCCAGGGTGCCGGGACTGAAGCTTTCTTT.

The V gene is TRBV4-1, the J gene TRBJ2-2; the D gene is possibly TRBD1 (7 bases). CDR3 length: 15 amino acids. Germline CDR1 and CDR2: MGHRA and YSYEKL. The V end was cut by 7 bases, the J end by 4 bases, with 16 bases between. As DNA, the CDR3 is TGCGCCAGCACCCCAGGGGGGACCTTCACCGGGGAGCTGTTTTTT. Protein product: CASTPGGTFTGELFF.

This chain links TRBV7-9 with TRBJ2-7; no firm D call. Germline values: CDR1 SEHNR, CDR2 FQNEAQ (reference sequence). The CDR3 covers 16 residues. The V gene lost 5 bases and the J gene lost 5 bases, with 22 bases spanning the gap. The CDR3 reads CASSPAWSDLDHEQYF. The CDR3 nucleotides read TGTGCCAGCAGCCCGGCTTGGAGTGATCTAGACCACGAGCAGTACTTC.

The V and J genes are TRBV7-9 and TRBJ2-1; weak D call: TRBD2 (5 bases). This CDR3 has 15 residues. V dropped 4 bases and J dropped 10 bases, with 20 bases sitting between them. CDR1 SEHNR and CDR2 FQNEAQ come from the germline V gene (reference sequence). The CDR3, as DNA: TGTGCCAGCAGCTCACCGGGAATAAAGGAATGGGAGCAGTTCTTC. Its translation is CASSSPGIKEWEQFF.

The chain is built from TRBV2 and TRBJ2-7; no firm D call. Germline V gene data show CDR1 as SNHLY and CDR2 as FYNNEI. V was pared by 2 bases and J by 0 bases, with 8 bases between. The length of the CDR3 is 14 residues. The CDR3 DNA reads TGTGCCAGCAGTGAACAGGTCAGCTCCTACGAGCAGTACTTC. As protein: CASSEQVSSYEQYF.

The rearrangement links TRBV6-5 to TRBJ1-5; D remains unclear. The CDR3 is 13 residues long. Trimming shortened V by 3 bases and J by 4 bases, and 7 bases separated the two germline ends. The V gene's germline CDR1 is MNHEY and CDR2 SVGAGI. This chain's CDR3 is CASSYNLNQPQHF. CDR3 sequence (DNA): TGTGCCAGCAGTTATAACCTTAATCAGCCCCAGCATTTT.

The chain has TRBV7-9 and TRBJ2-5; TRBD2 might be the D (6 bases). Trimming took off 2 bases at V and 3 bases at J, with 13 bases between the two ends. Germline CDR1 reads SEHNR; CDR2 reads FQNEAQ (reference sequence). This CDR3 is 15 amino acids long. The CDR3 is CASSLSTGGEETQYF. CDR3 sequence (DNA): TGTGCCAGCAGCTTAAGTACCGGCGGGGAAGAGACCCAGTACTTC.

The count of this clone is one. The gene calls are TRBV19 and TRBJ2-7; no firm D call. V lost 4 bases and J 3 bases, leaving 16 bases between the germline ends. The germline CDR1 and CDR2 sequences are LNHDA and SQIVND (reference sequence). This CDR3 region has 15 residues. The CDR3 loop reads CASSNNAESVYEQYF. CDR3 sequence (DNA): TGTGCCAGTAGTAATAACGCAGAATCGGTCTACGAGCAGTACTTC.

The chain recombines TRBV9 with TRBJ2-5; 12 bases align to TRBD2. Unmatched junction bases numbered 12, after V lost 4 bases and J lost 5 bases. This CDR3 is 17 amino acids long. Germline V gives CDR1 SGDLS, CDR2 YYNGEE. The CDR3 DNA is TGTGCCAGCAGCCGACTAGCGGGAGTTCTTCCCTTGGAGACCCAGTACTTC. Its translation: CASSRLAGVLPLETQYF.

The rearrangement links TRBV12-5 to TRBJ2-4; TRBD2 is a possible D gene (5 bases). CDR1 LGHNT and CDR2 FRNRAP come from the germline V gene. The CDR3 has 16 amino acids. Trimming took off 0 bases at V and 6 bases at J, with 15 bases between the two ends. The CDR3 DNA is TGTGCTAGTGGTTTGGTACTCCCGCGGGTGAGAAACATTCAGTACTTC. Amino acid sequence: CASGLVLPRVRNIQYF.

The genes are TRBV27 and TRBJ2-1; no firm D call. The V and J ends lost 5 bases and 0 bases respectively, with 14 bases between them. Germline CDR1 is MNHEY and CDR2 is SMNVEV (reference sequence). The CDR3 covers 16 residues. The CDR3: CASSPQPLSSYNEQFF. In DNA form, the CDR3 reads TGTGCCAGCAGTCCCCAACCGCTCAGCTCCTACAATGAGCAGTTCTTC.

This clone was detected only once. V usage is TRBV6-1 and J usage is TRBJ1-5; tentatively, D is TRBD1 (5 bases). The CDR3 sequence is 14 residues long. Trimming took 1 base from V and 3 from J, leaving 7 bases between them. The germline V gene has CDR1 MNHNS and CDR2 SASEGT. CDR3 protein: CASSEGQYNQPQHF. The DNA for the CDR3 is TGTGCCAGCAGTGAAGGACAGTACAATCAGCCCCAGCATTTT.